This T cell receptor (beta chain) is drawn from a study of Ad26.COV2.S vaccination and SARS-CoV-2 variants. Study outcomes and limitations: Spike-specific responses of CD8+ and CD4+ T cells were reported to display substantial breadth after vaccination.

The treatment was: about 20 received Ad26.COV2.S at low or high dose, single or two shots; 5 received placebo; per-sample allocation not given. The samples date from day 63 after the first vaccine or placebo injection. An Ad26 vector expressing Wuhan-strain SARS-CoV-2 spike constituted the vaccine. Clones were read by immunoSEQ multiplex PCR, and TCRdb kept only the in-frame ones, dropping some. Among a few hundred thousand clones listed, approximately 88% were seen once. As to this clone: Its antigen remains unidentified.

This CDR3 is 16 amino acids long. The V gene's germline CDR1 is SGHRS and CDR2 YFSETQ. The V segment lost 0 bases and the J segment 0 bases; nucleotides outside the gene matches: 2. The V and J genes are TRBV5-1 and TRBJ2-3, with TRBD2 matching 9 bases. The material sequenced was peripheral blood, taken in a trial of Ad26.COV2.S vaccine versus placebo. This TCR derives from a person aged 18-65 years who received the Ad26.COV2.S COVID-19 vaccine or a placebo. DNA for the CDR3: TGCGCCAGCAGCTTGGGACTAGCGGCAAGCACAGATACGCAGTATTTT. Protein product: CASSLGLAASTDTQYF.